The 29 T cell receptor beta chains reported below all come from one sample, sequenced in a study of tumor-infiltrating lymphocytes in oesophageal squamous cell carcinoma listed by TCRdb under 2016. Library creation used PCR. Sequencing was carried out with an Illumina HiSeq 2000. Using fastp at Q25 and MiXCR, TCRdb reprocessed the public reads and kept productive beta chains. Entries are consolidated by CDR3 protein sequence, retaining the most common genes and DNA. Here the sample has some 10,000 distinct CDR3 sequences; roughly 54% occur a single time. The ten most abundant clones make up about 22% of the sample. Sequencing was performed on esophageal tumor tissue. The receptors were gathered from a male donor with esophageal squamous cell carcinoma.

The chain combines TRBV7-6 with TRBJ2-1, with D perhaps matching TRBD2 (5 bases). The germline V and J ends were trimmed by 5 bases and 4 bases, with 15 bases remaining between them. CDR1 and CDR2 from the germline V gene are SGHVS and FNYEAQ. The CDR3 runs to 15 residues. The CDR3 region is CASSRSLVSYNEQFF. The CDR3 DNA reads TGTGCCAGCAGCCGTTCACTAGTGAGTTACAATGAGCAGTTCTTC. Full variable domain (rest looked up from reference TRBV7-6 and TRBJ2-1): GAGVSQSPRYKVTKRGQDVALRCDPISGHVSLYWYRQALGQGPEFLTYFNYEAQQDKSGLPNDRFSAERPEGSISTLTIQRTEQRDSAMYRCASSRSLVSYNEQFFGPGTRLTVL.

CDR3 sequence: CASQGRNTDTQYF. DNA for the CDR3: TGTGCCAGCCAGGGTCGTAACACAGATACGCAGTATTTT. This sequence joins TRBV28 and TRBJ2-3; maybe TRBD1 (5 bases). Looked up from germline, CDR1 is MDHEN and CDR2 is SYDVKM. The CDR3 runs 13 residues. Between the trimmed V and J ends, which lost 8 bases and 2 bases, there was a span of 11 bases. Full variable domain (missing parts from reference TRBV28 and TRBJ2-3): DVKVTQSSRYLVKRTGEKVFLECVQDMDHENMFWYRQDPGLGLRLIYFSYDVKMKEKGDIPEGYSVSREKKERFSLILESASTNQTSMYLCASQGRNTDTQYFGPGTRLTVL.

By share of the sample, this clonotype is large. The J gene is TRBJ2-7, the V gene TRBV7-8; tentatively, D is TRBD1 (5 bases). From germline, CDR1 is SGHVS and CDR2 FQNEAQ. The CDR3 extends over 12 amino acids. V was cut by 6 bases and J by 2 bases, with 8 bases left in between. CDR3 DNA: TGTGCCAGCAGAACAGGACCCTACGAGCAGTACTTC. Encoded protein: CASRTGPYEQYF. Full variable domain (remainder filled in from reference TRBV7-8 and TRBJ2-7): GAGVSQSPRYKVAKRGQDVALRCDPISGHVSLFWYQQALGQGPEFLTYFQNEAQLDKSGLPSDRFFAERPEGSVSTLKIQRTQQEDSAVYLCASRTGPYEQYFGPGTRLTVT.

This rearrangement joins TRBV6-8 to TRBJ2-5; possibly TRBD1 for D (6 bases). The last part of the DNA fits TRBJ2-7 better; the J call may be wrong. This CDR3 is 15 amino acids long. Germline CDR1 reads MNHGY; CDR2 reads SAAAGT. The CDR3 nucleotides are TGTGCCAGCAGTTACTCTCCGGACAGAGTCTACGAGCAGTACTTC. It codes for CASSYSPDRVYEQYF.

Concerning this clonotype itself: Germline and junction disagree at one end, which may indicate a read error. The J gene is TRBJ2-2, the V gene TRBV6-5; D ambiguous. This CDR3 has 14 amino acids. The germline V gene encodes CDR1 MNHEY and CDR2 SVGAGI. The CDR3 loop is CASIYSANTGELFF. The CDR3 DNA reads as TGTGCCAGCATTTACAGCGCGAACACCGGGGAGCTGTTTTTT.

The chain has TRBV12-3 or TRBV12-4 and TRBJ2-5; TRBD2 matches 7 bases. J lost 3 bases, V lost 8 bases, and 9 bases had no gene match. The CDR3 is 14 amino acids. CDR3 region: CASSQASGKETQYF. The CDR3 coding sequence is TGTGCCAGCTCCCAGGCTAGCGGAAAAGAGACCCAGTACTTC.

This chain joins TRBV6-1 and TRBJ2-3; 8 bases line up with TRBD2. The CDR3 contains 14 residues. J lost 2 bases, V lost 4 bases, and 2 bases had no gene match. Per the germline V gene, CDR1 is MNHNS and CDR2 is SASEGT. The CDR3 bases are TGTGCCAGCAGTGCAGCGGGAGACACAGATACGCAGTATTTT. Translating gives CASSAAGDTDTQYF.

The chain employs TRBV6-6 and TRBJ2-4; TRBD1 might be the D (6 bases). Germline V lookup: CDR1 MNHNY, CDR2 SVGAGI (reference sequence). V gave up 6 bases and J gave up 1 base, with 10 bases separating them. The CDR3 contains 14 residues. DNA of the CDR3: TGTGCCAGCAGCAGGGGTATCGCCAAAAACATTCAGTACTTC. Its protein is CASSRGIAKNIQYF.

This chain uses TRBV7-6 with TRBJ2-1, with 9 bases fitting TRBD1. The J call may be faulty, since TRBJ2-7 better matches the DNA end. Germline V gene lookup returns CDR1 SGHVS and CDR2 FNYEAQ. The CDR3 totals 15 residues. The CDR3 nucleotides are TGTGCCAGCAGCTCAGGGACAGGGAGCTCCTACGAGCAGTACTTC. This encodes CASSSGTGSSYEQYF.

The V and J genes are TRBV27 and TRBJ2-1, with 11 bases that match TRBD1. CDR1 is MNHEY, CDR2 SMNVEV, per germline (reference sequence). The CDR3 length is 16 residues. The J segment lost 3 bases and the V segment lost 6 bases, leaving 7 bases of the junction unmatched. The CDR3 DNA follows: TGTGCCAGCAGGACACTAGGGACAGGGGGCTACAATGAGCAGTTCTTC. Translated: CASRTLGTGGYNEQFF.

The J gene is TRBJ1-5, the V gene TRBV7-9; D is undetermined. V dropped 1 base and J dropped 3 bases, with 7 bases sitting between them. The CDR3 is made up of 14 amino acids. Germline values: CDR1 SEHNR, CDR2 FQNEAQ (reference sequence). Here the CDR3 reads CASSLGGTNQPQHF. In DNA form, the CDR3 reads TGTGCCAGCAGCTTAGGGGGAACCAATCAGCCCCAGCATTTT.

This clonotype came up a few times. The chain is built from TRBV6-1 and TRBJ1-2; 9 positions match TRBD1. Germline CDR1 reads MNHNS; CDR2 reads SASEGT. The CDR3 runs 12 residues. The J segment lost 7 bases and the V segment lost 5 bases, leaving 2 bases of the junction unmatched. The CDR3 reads CASSRDRAGYTF. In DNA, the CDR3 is TGTGCCAGCAGTCGGGACAGGGCTGGCTACACCTTC.

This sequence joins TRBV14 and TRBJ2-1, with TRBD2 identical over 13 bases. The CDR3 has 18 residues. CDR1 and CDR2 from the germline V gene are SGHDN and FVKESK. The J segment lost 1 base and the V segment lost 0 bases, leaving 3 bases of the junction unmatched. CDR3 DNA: TGTGCCAGCAGCCAAGAAGGGACTAGCGGGAAGTCCTACAATGAGCAGTTCTTC. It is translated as CASSQEGTSGKSYNEQFF.

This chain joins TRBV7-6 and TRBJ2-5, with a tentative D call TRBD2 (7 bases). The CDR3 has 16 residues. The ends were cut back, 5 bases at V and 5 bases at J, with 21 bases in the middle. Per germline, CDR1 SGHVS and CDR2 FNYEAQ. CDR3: CASSPPWGGPQETQYF. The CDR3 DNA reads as TGTGCCAGCAGCCCTCCCTGGGGGGGCCCTCAGGAGACCCAGTACTTC.

The CDR3 loop is CASSLAAGGQAYEQYF. DNA of the CDR3: TGTGCCAGCAGCTTAGCCGCGGGGGGGCAAGCCTACGAGCAGTACTTC. The chain recombines TRBV7-2 with TRBJ2-5; 9 bases align to TRBD2. The J call is uncertain, as TRBJ2-7 better fits the DNA end. The CDR3 sequence is 16 residues long. The germline V gene has CDR1 SGHTA and CDR2 FQGNSA.

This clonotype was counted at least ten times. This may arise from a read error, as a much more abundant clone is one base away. CDR3 sequence: CASSLSETLSSYNEQYF. The CDR3 region has the DNA TGTGCCAGCAGTTTATCGGAGACTCTTAGCTCCTACAATGAGCAGTACTTC. The gene calls are TRBV27 and TRBJ2-1; no clear D. The J call may be wrong; the DNA end is better matched by TRBJ2-7. The CDR3 spans 17 residues. Germline CDR1 and CDR2: MNHEY and SMNVEV (reference sequence).

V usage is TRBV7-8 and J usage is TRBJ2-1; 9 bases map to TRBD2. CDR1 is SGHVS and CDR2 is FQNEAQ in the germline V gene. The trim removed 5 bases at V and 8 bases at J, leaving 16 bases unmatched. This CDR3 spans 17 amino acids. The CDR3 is CASSPPRGSGRIDEQFF. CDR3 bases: TGTGCCAGCAGCCCCCCCCGGGGTAGCGGGAGAATCGATGAGCAGTTCTTC. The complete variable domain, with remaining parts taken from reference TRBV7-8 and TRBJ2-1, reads GAGVSQSPRYKVAKRGQDVALRCDPISGHVSLFWYQQALGQGPEFLTYFQNEAQLDKSGLPSDRFFAERPEGSVSTLKIQRTQQEDSAVYLCASSPPRGSGRIDEQFFGPGTRLTVL.

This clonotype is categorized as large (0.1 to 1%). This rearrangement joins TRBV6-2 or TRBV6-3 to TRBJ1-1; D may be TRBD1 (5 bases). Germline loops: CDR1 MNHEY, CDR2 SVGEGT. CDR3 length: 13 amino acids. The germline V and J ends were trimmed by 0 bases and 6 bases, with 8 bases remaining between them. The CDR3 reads CASSYSNRPEAFF. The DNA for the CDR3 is TGTGCCAGCAGTTACTCGAACAGGCCTGAAGCTTTCTTT.

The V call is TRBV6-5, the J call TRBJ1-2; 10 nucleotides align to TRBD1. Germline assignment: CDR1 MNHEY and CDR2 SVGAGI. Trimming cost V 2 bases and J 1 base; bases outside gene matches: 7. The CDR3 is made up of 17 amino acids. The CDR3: CASSYDRGRRDNYGYTF. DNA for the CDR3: TGTGCCAGCAGTTACGACAGGGGGCGCCGTGATAACTATGGCTACACCTTC.

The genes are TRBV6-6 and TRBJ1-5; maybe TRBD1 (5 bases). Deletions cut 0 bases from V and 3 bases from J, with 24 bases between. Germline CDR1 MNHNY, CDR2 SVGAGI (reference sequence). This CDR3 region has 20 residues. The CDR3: CASSYSGFGGTRASNQPQHF. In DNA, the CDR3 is TGTGCCAGCAGTTACTCGGGCTTCGGGGGGACCCGAGCTTCCAATCAGCCCCAGCATTTT.

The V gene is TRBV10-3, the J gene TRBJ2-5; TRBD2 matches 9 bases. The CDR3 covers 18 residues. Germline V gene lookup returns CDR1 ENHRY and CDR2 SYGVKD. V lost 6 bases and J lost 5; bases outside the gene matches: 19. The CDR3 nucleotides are TGTGCCATCAGCTCAGAGGTGAAGACTAGCGGAATTGCGGAGACCCAGTACTTC. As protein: CAISSEVKTSGIAETQYF.

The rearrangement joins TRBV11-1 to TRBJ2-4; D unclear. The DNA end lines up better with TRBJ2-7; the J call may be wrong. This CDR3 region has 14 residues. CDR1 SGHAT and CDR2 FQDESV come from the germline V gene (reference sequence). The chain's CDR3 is CASSLSVGNYEQYF. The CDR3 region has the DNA TGTGCCAGCAGCTTATCGGTAGGGAACTACGAGCAGTACTTC.

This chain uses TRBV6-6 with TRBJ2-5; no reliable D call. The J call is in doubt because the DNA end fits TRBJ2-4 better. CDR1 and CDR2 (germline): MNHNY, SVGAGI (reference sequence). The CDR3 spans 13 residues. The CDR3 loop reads CASGLVAKNIQYF. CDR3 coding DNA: TGTGCCAGTGGGCTTGTAGCCAAAAACATTCAGTACTTC.

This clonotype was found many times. The CDR3 sequence: CASSLELAGGNEQFF. Here the CDR3 DNA reads TGTGCCAGCAGTTTGGAGCTAGCGGGAGGTAATGAGCAGTTCTTC. This chain uses TRBV12-3 or TRBV12-4 with TRBJ2-1; 11 nucleotides match TRBD2. V lost 3 bases to trimming and J lost 7 bases; unmatched junction nucleotides: 5. This CDR3 region has 15 residues.

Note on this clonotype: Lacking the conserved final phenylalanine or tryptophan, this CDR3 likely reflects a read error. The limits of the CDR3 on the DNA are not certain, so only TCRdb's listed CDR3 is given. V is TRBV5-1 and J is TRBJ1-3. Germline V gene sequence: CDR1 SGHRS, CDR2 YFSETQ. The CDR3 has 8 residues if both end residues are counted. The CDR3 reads CASSPKLA.

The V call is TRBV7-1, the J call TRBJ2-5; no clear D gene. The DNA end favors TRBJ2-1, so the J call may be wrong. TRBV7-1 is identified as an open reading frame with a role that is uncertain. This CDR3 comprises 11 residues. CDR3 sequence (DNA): TGTGCCAGCAGCTTCAGCCGGGAGCAGTTCTTC. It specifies CASSFSREQFF.

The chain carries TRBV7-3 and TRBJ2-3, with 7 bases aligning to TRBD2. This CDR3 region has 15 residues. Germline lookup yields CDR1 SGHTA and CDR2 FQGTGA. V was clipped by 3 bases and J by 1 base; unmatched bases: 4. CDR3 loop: CASSFAGVGTDTQYF. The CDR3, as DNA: TGTGCCAGCAGCTTTGCGGGAGTGGGCACAGATACGCAGTATTTT.

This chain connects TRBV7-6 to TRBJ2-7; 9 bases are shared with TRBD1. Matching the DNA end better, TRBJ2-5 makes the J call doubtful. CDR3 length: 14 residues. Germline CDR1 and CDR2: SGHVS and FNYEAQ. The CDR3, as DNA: TGTGCCAGCAGCTTATTACAGGGGGCCCAGACCCAGTACTTC. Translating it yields CASSLLQGAQTQYF.

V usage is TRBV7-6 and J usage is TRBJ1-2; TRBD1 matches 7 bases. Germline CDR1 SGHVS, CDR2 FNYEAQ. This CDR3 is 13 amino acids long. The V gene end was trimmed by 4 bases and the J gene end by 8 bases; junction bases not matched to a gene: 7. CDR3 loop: CASSWDQGGGYTF. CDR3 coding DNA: TGTGCCAGCAGCTGGGACCAGGGGGGAGGCTACACCTTC.